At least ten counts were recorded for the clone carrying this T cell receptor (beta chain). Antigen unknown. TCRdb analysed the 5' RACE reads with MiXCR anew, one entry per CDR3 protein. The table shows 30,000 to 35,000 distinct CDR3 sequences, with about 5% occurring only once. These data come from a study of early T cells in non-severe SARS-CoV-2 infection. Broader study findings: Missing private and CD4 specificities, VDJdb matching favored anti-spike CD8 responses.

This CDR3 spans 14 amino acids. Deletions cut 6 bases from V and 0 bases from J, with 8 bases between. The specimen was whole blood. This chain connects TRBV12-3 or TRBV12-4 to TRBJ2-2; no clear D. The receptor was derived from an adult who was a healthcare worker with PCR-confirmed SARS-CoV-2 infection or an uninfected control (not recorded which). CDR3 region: CASRSDANTGELFF. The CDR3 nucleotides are TGTGCCAGCAGATCCGACGCGAACACCGGGGAGCTGTTTTTT.